Many counts were recorded for the clone carrying this TCR beta chain. This entry is derived from a study of T-cell reconstitution after alpha-beta-depleted transplantation in children. V lost 0 bases and J lost 5, with 8 bases in between. Germline CDR1 is SGHRS and CDR2 is YFSETQ. The CDR3 sequence is 13 residues long. As it was prepared, the TCRbeta library received unique molecular identifiers. One entry per CDR3 protein, called by TCRdb with MiXCR from the PCR reads. The data show about 540,000 distinct CDR3 sequences, around 17% seen once. The chain uses TRBV5-1 and TRBJ2-5, with D maybe TRBD1 (5 bases). The sample here was PBMCs from the stem cell graft donor, taken from the stem cell graft. The source is a human donor who donated a stem cell graft to a child with acute lymphoblastic leukemia. As DNA, the CDR3 is TGCGCCAGCAGCTTGGGACAGCCGGAGACCCAGTACTTC. It translates to CASSLGQPETQYF.